The 8 T cell receptor beta chains in this list originate from one sample, sequenced in a study of T cell responses to AZD1222 COVID-19 vaccine. Libraries were prepared by immunoSEQ multiplex PCR; TCRdb keeps only in-frame clonotypes and omits some of them. The repertoire includes more than 140,000 clones, approximately 89% of them detected once, and around 2.2% sits in the top ten. The source material was peripheral blood, sampled on day 0 of AZD1222 vaccination. All receptors derive from an adult in good health.

The chain employs TRBV4-1 and TRBJ1-3; D remains unclear. The CDR3 runs to 15 residues. Between the trimmed V and J ends, which lost 1 base and 1 base, there was a span of 8 bases. Germline V gene sequence: CDR1 MGHRA, CDR2 YSYEKL. CDR3 sequence: CASSQGVLSGNTIYF. The CDR3 DNA reads TGCGCCAGCAGCCAAGGCGTACTTTCTGGAAACACCATATATTTT.

Only one count was recorded for this clone. This chain uses TRBV7-2 with TRBJ2-2; D gene unclear. The CDR3 length is 16 residues. From germline, CDR1 is SGHTA and CDR2 FQGNSA. The ends were cut back, 0 bases at V and 7 bases at J, with 15 bases in the middle. The CDR3 DNA reads TGTGCCAGCAGCTTAGCGCAGGCTAGGGTTTACGGGGAGCTGTTTTTT. The encoded protein is CASSLAQARVYGELFF.

This clone is medium-sized. The rearrangement joins TRBV6-2 or TRBV6-3 to TRBJ2-7; 10 nucleotides agree with TRBD2. The CDR3 sequence is 15 residues long. Losses at the gene ends were 2 bases for V and 2 bases for J; bases not matched to a gene: 3. Germline CDR1 and CDR2: MNHEY and SVGEGT. CDR3 DNA: TGTGCCAGCAGTTACGGACTAGCGGCTACCTACGAGCAGTACTTC. Amino acid sequence: CASSYGLAATYEQYF.

This clone is a singleton in its sample. V gene TRBV28 combines with J gene TRBJ2-2, with D perhaps being TRBD1 or TRBD2 (6 bases each). CDR1 and CDR2 from the germline V gene are MDHEN and SYDVKM. The V end lost 8 bases, the J end lost 5 bases, and 21 bases lay between the germline ends. CDR3 length: 16 residues. Here the CDR3 DNA reads TGTGCCAGCCTGAGCTGGGTAAGGGGGAGGACCGGGGAGCTGTTTTTT. Protein product: CASLSWVRGRTGELFF. The full variable domain, with the rest looked up from reference TRBV28 and TRBJ2-2, is DVKVTQSSRYLVKRTGEKVFLECVQDMDHENMFWYRQDPGLGLRLIYFSYDVKMKEKGDIPEGYSVSREKKERFSLILESASTNQTSMYLCASLSWVRGRTGELFFGEGSRLTVL.

The chain combines TRBV7-3 with TRBJ2-3; no clear D. Deletions cut 1 base from V and 0 bases from J, with 8 bases between. The CDR3 extends over 15 amino acids. In germline, CDR1 is SGHTA, CDR2 FQGTGA. Here the CDR3 reads CASSLIGRSTDTQYF. The CDR3 coding sequence is TGTGCCAGCAGCTTAATTGGAAGAAGCACAGATACGCAGTATTTT.

This chain links TRBV6-5 with TRBJ1-1; D is possibly TRBD1 (6 bases). From germline, CDR1 is MNHEY and CDR2 SVGAGI. Trimming pared 5 bases from V and 5 bases from J, leaving 15 bases between. This CDR3 region has 14 residues. The CDR3 DNA is TGTGCCAGCAGTCTTAACAGGGCTGTAACTGAAGCTTTCTTT. Translation gives CASSLNRAVTEAFF.

At least ten counts were recorded for this clone. The chain has TRBV3-1 (or the pseudogene TRBV3-2) and TRBJ1-5; unclear D gene. This CDR3 has 14 residues. Germline V gives CDR1 LGHDT, CDR2 YNNKEL (reference sequence). Trimming removed 3 bases from V and 1 base from J, with 7 bases in between. The CDR3 loop reads CASSQRESNQPQHF. The CDR3 nucleotides are TGTGCCAGCAGCCAGCGGGAGAGCAATCAGCCCCAGCATTTT.

This rearrangement joins TRBV30 to TRBJ2-7, with no clear D. CDR1 GTSNPN and CDR2 SVGIG come from the germline V gene (reference sequence). CDR3 length: 15 amino acids. With 7 bases removed from V and 3 bases from J, the gap between germline ends came to 22 bases. The CDR3 DNA is TGTGCCTTCCGCCCCGAGACCCTGCCATTCTACGAGCAGTACTTC. Translation: CAFRPETLPFYEQYF.